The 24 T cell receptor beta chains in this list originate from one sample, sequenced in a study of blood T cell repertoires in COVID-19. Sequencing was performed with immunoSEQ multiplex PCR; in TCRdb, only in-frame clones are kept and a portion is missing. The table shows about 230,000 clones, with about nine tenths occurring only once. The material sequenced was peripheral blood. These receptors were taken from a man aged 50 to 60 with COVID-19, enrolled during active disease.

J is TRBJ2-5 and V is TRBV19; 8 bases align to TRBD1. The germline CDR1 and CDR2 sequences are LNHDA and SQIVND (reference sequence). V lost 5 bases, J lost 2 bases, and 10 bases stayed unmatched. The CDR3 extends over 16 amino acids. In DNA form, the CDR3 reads TGTGCCAGTAGTGTGACAGGGGTTGGGGAACAAGAGACCCAGTACTTC. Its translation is CASSVTGVGEQETQYF.

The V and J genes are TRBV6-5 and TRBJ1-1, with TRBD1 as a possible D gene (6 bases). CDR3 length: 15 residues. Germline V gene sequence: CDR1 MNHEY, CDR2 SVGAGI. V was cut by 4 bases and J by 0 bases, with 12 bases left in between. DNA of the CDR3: TGTGCCAGCAGTTTGGGACACCCACTGAACACTGAAGCTTTCTTT. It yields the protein CASSLGHPLNTEAFF.

The DNA of the CDR3 is TGTGCTAGTGGTTTGGGACAATTAGCGGGAGGTCAAGAGACCCAGTACTTC. It codes for CASGLGQLAGGQETQYF. This sequence joins TRBV12-5 and TRBJ2-5; 10 bases are shared with TRBD2. Germline CDR1 and CDR2: LGHNT and FRNRAP. J was trimmed by 2 bases and V by 1 base; bases with no gene match: 7. The CDR3 is 17 amino acids.

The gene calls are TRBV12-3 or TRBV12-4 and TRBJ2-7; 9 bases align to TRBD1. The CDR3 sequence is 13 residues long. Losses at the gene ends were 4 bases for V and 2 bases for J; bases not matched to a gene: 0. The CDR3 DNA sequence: TGTGCCAGCAGTTGGACAGGGGCCTACGAGCAGTACTTC. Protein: CASSWTGAYEQYF.

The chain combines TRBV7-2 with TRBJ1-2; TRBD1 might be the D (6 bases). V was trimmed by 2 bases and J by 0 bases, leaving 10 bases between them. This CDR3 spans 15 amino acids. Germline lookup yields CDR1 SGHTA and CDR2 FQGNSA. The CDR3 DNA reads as TGTGCCAGCAGCTTATCAGGGGTCGCTAACTATGGCTACACCTTC. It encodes CASSLSGVANYGYTF.

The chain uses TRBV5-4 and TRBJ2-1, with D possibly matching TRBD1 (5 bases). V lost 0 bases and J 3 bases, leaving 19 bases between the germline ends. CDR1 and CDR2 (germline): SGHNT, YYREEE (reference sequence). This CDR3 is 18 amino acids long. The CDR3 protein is CASSLGGRVAANYNEQFF. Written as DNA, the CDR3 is TGTGCCAGCAGCTTGGGGGGCCGGGTTGCAGCGAACTACAATGAGCAGTTCTTC.

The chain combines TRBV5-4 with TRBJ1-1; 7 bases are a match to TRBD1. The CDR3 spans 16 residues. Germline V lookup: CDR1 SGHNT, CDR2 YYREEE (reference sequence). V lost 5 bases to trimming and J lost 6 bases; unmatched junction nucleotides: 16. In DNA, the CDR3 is TGTGCCAGCAGAGAGGGACAGCCTAGCCGGGGCGCTGAAGCTTTCTTT. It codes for CASREGQPSRGAEAFF.

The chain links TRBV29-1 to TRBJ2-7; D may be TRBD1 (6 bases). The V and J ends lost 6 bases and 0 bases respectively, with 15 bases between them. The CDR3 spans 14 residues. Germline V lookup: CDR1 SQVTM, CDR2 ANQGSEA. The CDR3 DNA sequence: TGCAGCGTCGAGAAGGACAGCAACTCCTACGAGCAGTACTTC. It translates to CSVEKDSNSYEQYF.

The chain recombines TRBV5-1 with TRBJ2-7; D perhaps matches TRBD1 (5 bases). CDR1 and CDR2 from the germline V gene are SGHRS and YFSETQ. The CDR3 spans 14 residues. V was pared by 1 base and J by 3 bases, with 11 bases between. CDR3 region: CASSLTLDSYEQYF. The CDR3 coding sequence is TGCGCCAGCAGCTTGACCCTCGACAGCTACGAGCAGTACTTC.

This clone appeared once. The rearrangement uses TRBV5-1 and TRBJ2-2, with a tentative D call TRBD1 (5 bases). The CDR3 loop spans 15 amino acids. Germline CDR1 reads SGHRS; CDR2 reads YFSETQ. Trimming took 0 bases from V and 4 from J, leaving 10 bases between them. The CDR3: CASSLGQGPTGELFF. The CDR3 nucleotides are TGCGCCAGCAGCTTGGGTCAGGGCCCCACCGGGGAGCTGTTTTTT.

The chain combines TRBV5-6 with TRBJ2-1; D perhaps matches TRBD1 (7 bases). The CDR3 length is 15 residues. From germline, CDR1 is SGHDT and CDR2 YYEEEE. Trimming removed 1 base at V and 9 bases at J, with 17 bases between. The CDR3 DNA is TGTGCCAGCAGCTTGAGTGGGCCAGGGGGGAGTGAGCAGTTCTTC. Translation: CASSLSGPGGSEQFF.

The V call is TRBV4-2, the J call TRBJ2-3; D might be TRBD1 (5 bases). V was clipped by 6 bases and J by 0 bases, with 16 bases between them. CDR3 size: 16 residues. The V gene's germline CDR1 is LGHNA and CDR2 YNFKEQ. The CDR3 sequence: CASRPFRTTSTDTQYF. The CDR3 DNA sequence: TGTGCCAGCAGGCCCTTTAGGACAACTAGCACAGATACGCAGTATTTT.

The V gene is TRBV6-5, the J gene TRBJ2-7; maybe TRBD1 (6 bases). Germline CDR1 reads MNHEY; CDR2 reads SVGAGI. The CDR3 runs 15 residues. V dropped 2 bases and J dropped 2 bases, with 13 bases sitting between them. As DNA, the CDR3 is TGTGCCAGCAGTTACCTCGAGGACAGTCCCTACGAGCAGTACTTC. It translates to CASSYLEDSPYEQYF.

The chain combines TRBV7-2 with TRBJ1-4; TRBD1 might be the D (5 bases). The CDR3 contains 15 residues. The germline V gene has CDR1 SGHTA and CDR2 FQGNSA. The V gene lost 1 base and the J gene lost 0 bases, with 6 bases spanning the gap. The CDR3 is CASSLVGATNEKLFF. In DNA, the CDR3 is TGTGCCAGCAGCTTAGTAGGGGCAACTAATGAAAAACTGTTTTTT.

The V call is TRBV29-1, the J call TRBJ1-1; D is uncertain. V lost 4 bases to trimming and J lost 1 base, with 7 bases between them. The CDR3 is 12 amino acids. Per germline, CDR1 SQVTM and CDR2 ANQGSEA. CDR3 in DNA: TGCAGCGTTGTTACAGAGAACACTGAAGCTTTCTTT. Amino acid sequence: CSVVTENTEAFF.

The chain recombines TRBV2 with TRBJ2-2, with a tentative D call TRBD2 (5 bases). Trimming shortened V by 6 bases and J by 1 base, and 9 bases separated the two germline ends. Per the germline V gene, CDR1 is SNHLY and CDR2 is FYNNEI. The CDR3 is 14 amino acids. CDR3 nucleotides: TGTGCCAGCAGGAAGGGAGTGAACACCGGGGAGCTGTTTTTT. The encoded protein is CASRKGVNTGELFF.

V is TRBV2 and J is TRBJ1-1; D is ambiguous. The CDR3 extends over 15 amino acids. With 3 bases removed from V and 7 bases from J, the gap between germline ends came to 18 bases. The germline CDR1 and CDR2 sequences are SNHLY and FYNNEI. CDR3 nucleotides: TGTGCCAGCAGTGAGCTGTGGGGAGTTACTAGTGAAGCTTTCTTT. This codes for CASSELWGVTSEAFF.

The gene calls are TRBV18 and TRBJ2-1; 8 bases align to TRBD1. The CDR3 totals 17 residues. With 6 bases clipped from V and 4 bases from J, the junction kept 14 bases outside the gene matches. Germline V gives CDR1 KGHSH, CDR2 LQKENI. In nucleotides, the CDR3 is TGTGCCAGCTCGCCAGGGACAGGTGCCGTGTCGTACAATGAGCAGTTCTTC. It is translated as CASSPGTGAVSYNEQFF.

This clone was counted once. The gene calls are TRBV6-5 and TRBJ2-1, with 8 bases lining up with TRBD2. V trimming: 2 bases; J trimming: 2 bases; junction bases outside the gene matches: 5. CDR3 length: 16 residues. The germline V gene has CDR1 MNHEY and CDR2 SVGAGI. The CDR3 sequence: CASSYRGGLTYNEQFF. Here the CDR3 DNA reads TGTGCCAGCAGTTACCGGGGGGGACTAACCTACAATGAGCAGTTCTTC.

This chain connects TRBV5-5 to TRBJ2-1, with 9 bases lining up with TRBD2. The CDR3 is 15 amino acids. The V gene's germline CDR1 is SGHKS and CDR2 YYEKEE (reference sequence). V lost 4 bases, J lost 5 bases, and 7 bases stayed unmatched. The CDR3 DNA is TGTGCCAGCAGCCTTAGCGGGAGCACGAACAATGAGCAGTTCTTC. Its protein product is CASSLSGSTNNEQFF.

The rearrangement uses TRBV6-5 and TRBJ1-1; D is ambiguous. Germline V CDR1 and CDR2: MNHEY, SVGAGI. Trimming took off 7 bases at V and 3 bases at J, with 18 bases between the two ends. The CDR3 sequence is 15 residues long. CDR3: CASTLRGQVDTEAFF. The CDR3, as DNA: TGTGCCAGCACCCTAAGAGGGCAGGTGGACACTGAAGCTTTCTTT.

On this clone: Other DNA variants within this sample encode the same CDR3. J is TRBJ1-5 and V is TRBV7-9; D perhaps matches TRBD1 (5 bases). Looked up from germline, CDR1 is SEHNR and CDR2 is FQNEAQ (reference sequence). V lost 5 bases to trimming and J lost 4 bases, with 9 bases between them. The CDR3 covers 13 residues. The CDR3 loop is CASSRQGNQPQHF. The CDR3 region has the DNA TGTGCCAGCAGCCGGCAGGGAAATCAGCCCCAGCATTTT.

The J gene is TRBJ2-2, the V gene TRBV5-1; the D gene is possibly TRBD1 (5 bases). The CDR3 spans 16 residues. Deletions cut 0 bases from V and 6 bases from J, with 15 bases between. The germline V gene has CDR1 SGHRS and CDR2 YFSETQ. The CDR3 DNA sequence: TGCGCCAGCAGCTTGGGACAGCCGAATCTCCCCGGGGAGCTGTTTTTT. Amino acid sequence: CASSLGQPNLPGELFF.

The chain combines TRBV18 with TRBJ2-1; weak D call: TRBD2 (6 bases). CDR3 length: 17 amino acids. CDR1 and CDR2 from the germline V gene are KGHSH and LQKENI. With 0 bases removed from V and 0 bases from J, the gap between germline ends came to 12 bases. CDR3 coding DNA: TGTGCCAGCTCACCACCTGGGGACTCCAGCTCCTACAATGAGCAGTTCTTC. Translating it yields CASSPPGDSSSYNEQFF.